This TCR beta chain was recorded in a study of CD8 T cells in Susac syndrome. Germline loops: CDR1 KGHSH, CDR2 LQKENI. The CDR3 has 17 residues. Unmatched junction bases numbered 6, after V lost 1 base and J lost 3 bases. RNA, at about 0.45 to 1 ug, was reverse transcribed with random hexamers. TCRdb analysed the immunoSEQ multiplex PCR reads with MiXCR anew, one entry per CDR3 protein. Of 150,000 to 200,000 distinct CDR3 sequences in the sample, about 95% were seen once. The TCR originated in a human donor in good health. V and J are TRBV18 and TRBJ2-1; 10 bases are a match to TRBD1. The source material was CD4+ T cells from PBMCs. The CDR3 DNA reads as TGTGCCAGCTCACCACGGACAGGGGGGGTTGGCTACAATGAGCAGTTCTTC. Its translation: CASSPRTGGVGYNEQFF.